This T cell receptor beta chain was sequenced during a study of blood T cell repertoires in COVID-19. As for the study in general: COVID-19 samples collected from the United States, Italy and Spain covered acute and convalescent phases. Sources were T cells, B-cell-depleted T cells, or PBMCs; the material itself was cDNA or gDNA.

Participant ages covered about 18 to 100 years across some 25 US areas. Which cohort a participant joined came from the clinical history participants gave. Using immunoSEQ multiplex PCR, the repertoire was profiled, and TCRdb retains in-frame clones only, with some absent. Counted here are about 220,000 clones, about nine tenths occurring once; the ten biggest clones make up about 4%. This CDR3 has 15 residues. V lost 2 bases, J lost 0 bases, and 8 bases lay in between. Germline V gene data show CDR1 as MGHDK and CDR2 as SYGVNS. Sequencing input: PBMCs or T cells enriched from blood (not recorded which). This clonotype originated in a woman aged 40 to 55 with acute COVID-19. The V call is TRBV25-1, the J call TRBJ2-1, with a weak D call TRBD1 (5 bases). The CDR3 loop reads CASSEARASYNEQFF. The CDR3 DNA follows: TGTGCCAGCAGTGAAGCCAGGGCCTCCTACAATGAGCAGTTCTTC.